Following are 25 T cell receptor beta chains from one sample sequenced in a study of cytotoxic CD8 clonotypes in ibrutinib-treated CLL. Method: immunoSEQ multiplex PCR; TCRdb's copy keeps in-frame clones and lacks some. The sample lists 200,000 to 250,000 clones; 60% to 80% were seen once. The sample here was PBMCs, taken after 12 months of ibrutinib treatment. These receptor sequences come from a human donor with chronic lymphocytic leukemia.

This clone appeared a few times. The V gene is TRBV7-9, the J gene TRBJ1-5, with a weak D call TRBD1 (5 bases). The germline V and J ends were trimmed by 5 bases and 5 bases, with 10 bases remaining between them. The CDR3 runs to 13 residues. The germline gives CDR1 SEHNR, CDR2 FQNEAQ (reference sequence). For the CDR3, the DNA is TGTGCCAGCAGCACAGGTTTCTATCAGCCCCAGCATTTT. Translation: CASSTGFYQPQHF.

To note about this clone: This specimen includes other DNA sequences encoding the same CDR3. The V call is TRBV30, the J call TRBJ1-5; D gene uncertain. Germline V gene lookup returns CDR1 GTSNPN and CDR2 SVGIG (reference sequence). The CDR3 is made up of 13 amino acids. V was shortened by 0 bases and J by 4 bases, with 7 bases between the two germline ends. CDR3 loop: CAWSVQLNQPQHF. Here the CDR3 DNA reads TGTGCCTGGAGTGTGCAGTTGAATCAGCCCCAGCATTTT. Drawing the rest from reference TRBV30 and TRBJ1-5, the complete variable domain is SQTIHQWPATLVQPVGSPLSLECTVEGTSNPNLYWYRQAAGRGLQLLFYSVGIGQISSEVPQNLSASRPQDRQFILSSKKLLLSDSGFYLCAWSVQLNQPQHFGDGTRLSIL.

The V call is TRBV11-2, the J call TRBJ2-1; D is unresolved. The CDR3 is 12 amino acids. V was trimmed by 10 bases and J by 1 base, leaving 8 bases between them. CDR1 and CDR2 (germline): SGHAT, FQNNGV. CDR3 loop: CATTPSYNEQFF. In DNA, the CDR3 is TGTGCCACCACTCCTTCCTACAATGAGCAGTTCTTC.

CDR3 region: CASRELGSAEQYF. The CDR3 DNA reads as TGTGCCAGCAGGGAATTAGGCAGCGCCGAGCAGTACTTC. The chain joins TRBV27 to TRBJ2-7; D gene uncertain. Germline CDR1 and CDR2: MNHEY and SMNVEV (reference sequence). V lost 6 bases, J lost 6 bases, and 15 bases lay in between. The CDR3 totals 13 residues.

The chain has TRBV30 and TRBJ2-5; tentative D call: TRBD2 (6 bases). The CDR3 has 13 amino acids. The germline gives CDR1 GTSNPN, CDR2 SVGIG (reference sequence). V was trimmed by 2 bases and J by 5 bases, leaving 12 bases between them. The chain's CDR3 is CAWSSGLGETQYF. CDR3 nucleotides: TGTGCCTGGAGTAGCGGGTTGGGTGAGACCCAGTACTTC.

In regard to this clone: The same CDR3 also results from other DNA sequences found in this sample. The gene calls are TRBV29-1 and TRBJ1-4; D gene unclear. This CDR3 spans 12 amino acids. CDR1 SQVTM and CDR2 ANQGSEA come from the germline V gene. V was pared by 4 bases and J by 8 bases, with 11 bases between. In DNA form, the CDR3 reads TGCAGCGTTGGTGGAGGGAGGGAAAAACTGTTTTTT. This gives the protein CSVGGGREKLFF.

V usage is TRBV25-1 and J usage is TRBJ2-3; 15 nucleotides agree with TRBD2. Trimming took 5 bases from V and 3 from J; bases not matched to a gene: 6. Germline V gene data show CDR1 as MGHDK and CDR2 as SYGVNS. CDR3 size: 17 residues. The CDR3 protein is CASSRTSGRARTDTQYF. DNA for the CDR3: TGTGCCAGCAGTCGGACTAGCGGGAGGGCCAGGACAGATACGCAGTATTTT. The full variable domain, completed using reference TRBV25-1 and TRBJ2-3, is EADIYQTPRYLVIGTGKKITLECSQTMGHDKMYWYQQDPGMELHLIHYSYGVNSTEKGDLSSESTVSRIRTEHFPLTLESARPSHTSQYLCASSRTSGRARTDTQYFGPGTRLTVL.

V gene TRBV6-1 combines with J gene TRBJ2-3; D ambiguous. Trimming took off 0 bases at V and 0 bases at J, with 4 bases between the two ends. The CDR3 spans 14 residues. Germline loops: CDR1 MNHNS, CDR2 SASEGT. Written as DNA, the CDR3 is TGTGCCAGCAGTGAAGCGACTAGCACAGATACGCAGTATTTT. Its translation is CASSEATSTDTQYF.

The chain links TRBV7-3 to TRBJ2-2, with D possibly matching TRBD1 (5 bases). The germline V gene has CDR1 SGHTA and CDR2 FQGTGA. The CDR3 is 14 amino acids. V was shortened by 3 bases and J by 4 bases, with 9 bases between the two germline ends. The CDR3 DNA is TGTGCCAGCAGCTTTCAGGGAACCACCGGGGAGCTGTTTTTT. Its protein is CASSFQGTTGELFF.

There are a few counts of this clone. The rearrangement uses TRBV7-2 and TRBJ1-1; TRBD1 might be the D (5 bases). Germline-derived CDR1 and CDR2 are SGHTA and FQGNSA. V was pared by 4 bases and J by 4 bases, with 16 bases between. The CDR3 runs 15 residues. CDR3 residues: CASSWGLWEGTEAFF. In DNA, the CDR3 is TGTGCCAGCAGCTGGGGCCTGTGGGAGGGCACTGAAGCTTTCTTT.

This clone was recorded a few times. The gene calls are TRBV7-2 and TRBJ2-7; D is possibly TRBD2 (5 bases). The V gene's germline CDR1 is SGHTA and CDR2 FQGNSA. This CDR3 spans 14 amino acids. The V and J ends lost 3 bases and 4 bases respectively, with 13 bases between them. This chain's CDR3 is CASSFRGKEYEQYF. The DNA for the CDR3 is TGTGCCAGCAGCTTCCGGGGAAAGGAATACGAGCAGTACTTC.

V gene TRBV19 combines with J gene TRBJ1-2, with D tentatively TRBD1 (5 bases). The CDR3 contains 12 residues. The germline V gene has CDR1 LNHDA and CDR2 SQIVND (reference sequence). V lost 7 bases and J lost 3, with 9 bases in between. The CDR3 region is CASTRGDYGYTF. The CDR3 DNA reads TGTGCCAGTACGCGGGGGGACTATGGCTACACCTTC.

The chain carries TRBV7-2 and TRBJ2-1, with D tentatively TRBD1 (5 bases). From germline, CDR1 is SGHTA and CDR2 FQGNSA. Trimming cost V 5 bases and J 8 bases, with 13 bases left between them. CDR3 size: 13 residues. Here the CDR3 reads CASSQGVGYEQFF. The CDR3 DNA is TGTGCCAGCAGCCAAGGGGTAGGCTATGAGCAGTTCTTC.

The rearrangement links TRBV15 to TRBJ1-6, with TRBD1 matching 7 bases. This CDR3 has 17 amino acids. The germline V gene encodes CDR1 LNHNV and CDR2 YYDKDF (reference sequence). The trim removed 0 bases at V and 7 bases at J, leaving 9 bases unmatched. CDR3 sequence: CATSRDGLRGGNSPLHF. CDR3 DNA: TGTGCCACCAGCAGAGACGGGCTCAGGGGGGGGAATTCACCCCTCCACTTT.

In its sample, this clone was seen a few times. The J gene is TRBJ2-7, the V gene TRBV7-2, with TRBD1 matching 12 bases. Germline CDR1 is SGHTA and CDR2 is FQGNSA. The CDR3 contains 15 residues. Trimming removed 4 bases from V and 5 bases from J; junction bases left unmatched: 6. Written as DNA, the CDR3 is TGTGCCAGCAGCTCGGGACAGGGGGCGTTCCACGAGCAGTACTTC. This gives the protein CASSSGQGAFHEQYF.

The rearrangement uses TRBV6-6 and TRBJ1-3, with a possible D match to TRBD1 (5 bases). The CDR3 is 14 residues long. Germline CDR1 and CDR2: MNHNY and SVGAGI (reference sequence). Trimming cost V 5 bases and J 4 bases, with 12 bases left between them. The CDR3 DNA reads TGTGCCAGCAGTGACGGGGGAAAGGGAAACACCATATATTTT. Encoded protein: CASSDGGKGNTIYF.

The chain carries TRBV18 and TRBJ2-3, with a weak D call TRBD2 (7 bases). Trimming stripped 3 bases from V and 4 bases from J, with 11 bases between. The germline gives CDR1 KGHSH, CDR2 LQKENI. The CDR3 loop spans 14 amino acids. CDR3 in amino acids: CASSPGGGPDTQYF. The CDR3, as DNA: TGTGCCAGCTCACCTGGGGGGGGCCCAGATACGCAGTATTTT.

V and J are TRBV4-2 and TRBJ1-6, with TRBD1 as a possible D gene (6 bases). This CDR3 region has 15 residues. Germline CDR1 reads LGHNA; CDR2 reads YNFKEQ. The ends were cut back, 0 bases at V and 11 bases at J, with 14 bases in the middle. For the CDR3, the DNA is TGTGCCAGCAGCCAAGATCGGCAGGGGAAGGCACCCCTCCACTTT. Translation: CASSQDRQGKAPLHF.

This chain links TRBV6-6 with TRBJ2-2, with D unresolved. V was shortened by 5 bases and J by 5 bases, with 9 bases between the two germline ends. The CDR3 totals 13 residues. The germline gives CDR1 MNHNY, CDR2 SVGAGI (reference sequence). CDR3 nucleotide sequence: TGTGCCAGCAGTATCACAGAAACCGGGGAGCTGTTTTTT. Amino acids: CASSITETGELFF.

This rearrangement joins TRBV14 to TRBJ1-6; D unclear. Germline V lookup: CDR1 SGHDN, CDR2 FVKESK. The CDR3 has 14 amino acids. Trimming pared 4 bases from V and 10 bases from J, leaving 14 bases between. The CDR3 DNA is TGTGCCAGCAGCCCCCAGGCCGGCGTCTCACCCCTCCACTTT. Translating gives CASSPQAGVSPLHF.

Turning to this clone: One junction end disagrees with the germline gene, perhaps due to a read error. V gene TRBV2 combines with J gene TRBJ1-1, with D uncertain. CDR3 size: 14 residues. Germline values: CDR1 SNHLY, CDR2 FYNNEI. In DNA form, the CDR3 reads TGTGCCAGCACTGAACAGAACATGAACACTGAAGCTTTCTTT. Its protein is CASTEQNMNTEAFF.

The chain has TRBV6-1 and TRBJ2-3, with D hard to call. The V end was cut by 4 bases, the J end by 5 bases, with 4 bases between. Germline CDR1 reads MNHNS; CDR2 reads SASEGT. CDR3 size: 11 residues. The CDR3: CASSVVDTQYF. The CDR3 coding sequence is TGTGCCAGCAGTGTGGTAGATACGCAGTATTTT.

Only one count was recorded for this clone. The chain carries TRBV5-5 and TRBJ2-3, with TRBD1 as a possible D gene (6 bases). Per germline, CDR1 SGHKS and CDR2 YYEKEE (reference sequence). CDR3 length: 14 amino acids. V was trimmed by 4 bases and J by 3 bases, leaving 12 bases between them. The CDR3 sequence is CASSLTGPTDTQYF. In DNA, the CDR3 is TGTGCCAGCAGCCTGACAGGACCGACAGATACGCAGTATTTT.

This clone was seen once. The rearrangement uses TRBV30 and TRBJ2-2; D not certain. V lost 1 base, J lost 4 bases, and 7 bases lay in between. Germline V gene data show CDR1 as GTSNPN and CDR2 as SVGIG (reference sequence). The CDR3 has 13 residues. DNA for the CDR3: TGTGCCTGGAGTGCCTTAGGCACCGGGGAGCTGTTTTTT. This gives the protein CAWSALGTGELFF.

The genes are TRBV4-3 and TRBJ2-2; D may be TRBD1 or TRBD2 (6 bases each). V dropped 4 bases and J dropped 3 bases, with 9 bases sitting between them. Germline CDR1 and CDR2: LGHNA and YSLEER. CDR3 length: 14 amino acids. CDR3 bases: TGCGCCAGCAGCCGGGGGGCCGACACCGGGGAGCTGTTTTTT. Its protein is CASSRGADTGELFF.